Listed here is a single T cell receptor beta chain. This clone was seen a handful of times. It has no known antigen specificity. No base qualities exist here, and no much larger clone lies one base off it. TCRbeta CDR3 regions were amplified from genomic DNA by means of the immunoSEQ Assay, a bias-controlled multiplex PCR. Processing in the source paper ran as follows. Nucleated cell counts per sample were estimated from amplification of reference gene primers within the assay. Sequence reads were collapsed and filtered to measure the absolute abundance of every unique TCRbeta CDR3 rearrangement. Productive Simpson clonality was computed per sample as the square root of Simpson's diversity index over productive rearrangements. In TCRdb, the immuneACCESS table is reduced to in-frame sequences with V and J assigned. These tables do not hold every clone; where another copy was compared, an unresolved V gene accounts for under half, and the others remain unexplained. V and J calls and clone size come straight from that table; D and trimming were deduced from the DNA. Here the sample has roughly 250,000 clones; around 87% occur a single time. The top ten constitute roughly 1.6% of the sample.

This entry is derived from a study of blood T cell repertoires in COVID-19 (dated by TCRdb to 2018 to 2021). With regard to the full study: Samples covering the acute and convalescent phases of COVID-19 were provided by collaborators in the United States, Italy and Spain. The prospective study material was composed of cDNA or gDNA derived from T cells, B-cell-depleted T cells, or PBMCs. Subjects who had been exposed to COVID-19, were actively infected with it, or had recovered from it provided the deeply sampled blood TCRbeta repertoires that made up the dataset. A freely available public database, intended as a resource for researchers studying the immune response to SARS-CoV-2, is where the repertoires were released. Samples were obtained from the ongoing ImmuneRACE study (first 160 participants) and from about 1,300 subjects provided by 6 global collaborators. Nearly every sample came with metadata listing a de-identified subject ID, COVID-19 status, age in years and sex. Where available, HLA class I and class II types were taken from metadata supplied by the sample provider and were not determined by assay-based typing.

Enrolling through a virtual design, the prospective study's participants ranged in age from roughly 18 to 89 years and lived across roughly 24 United States geographic areas. In the prospective study, cohorts were assigned on the basis of participant-reported clinical history obtained from a screening survey and a study questionnaire. Recovered participants in ImmuneRACE Cohort 3 were defined by two consecutive negative NP/OP PCR tests, clearance by a healthcare professional, or resolution of symptoms. In the prospective study, whole blood, serum and a nasopharyngeal or oropharyngeal swab were collected from each participant by mobile phlebotomists. Participants in the prospective study had the option to provide additional blood draws and questionnaires over a roughly 2-month period. Prospective study blood samples were shipped either frozen or at room temperature before DNA extraction. What the authors observed across the whole study: The quantity of clinical and demographic metadata differed by source and by participant and was supplied without curation.

From the cysteine through the phenylalanine, the CDR3 covers 12 amino acids. Kept here is only the CDR3 DNA, which spans 36 bases and is read in frame from base 1. Trimming costs V 9 bases and J 0 bases, and their ends lie 6 bases apart. From a lookup of the germline V gene (reference sequence), CDR1 and CDR2 are SEHNR and FQNEAQ. This sequence uses TRBV7-9 and TRBJ1-3, and the D gene may be TRBD1, 5 bases matching. The source of this sequence is a woman aged 45-60 years who had recovered from COVID-19. Material: PBMCs or T cells enriched from blood (not recorded which). CDR3 reads: CASTGSGNTIYF. The nucleotide sequence is given as TGTGCCAGTACAGGCTCTGGAAACACCATATATTTT.